These T cell receptor beta chains were read from a single sample in a study of T cell responses to AZD1222 COVID-19 vaccine. Clones were read by immunoSEQ multiplex PCR, and TCRdb kept only the in-frame ones, dropping some. The table includes about 100,000 clones, over 75% detected once. This material consisted of peripheral blood, taken on day 0 of MenACWY control vaccination. These receptors originate from an adult in good health. The CDR3 runs from the conserved cysteine through the conserved F or W. Each record gives: clone size, J gene, D gene, V gene, CDR3 DNA, CDR3 protein. D genes are given only for firm matches. Expanded clones get a size class; other rows say once, few or many, or leave the size out.

clone size: .; J gene: TRBJ2-1; D gene: .; V gene: TRBV27; CDR3 DNA: TGTGCCAGCAGTCCCTTAAGCAAGGAGCAGTTCTTC; CDR3 protein: CASSPLSKEQFF
clone size: .; J gene: TRBJ2-5; D gene: .; V gene: TRBV2; CDR3 DNA: TGTGCCAGCACCAAAGGGGCCACCCAAGAGACCCAGTACTTC; CDR3 protein: CASTKGATQETQYF
clone size: .; J gene: TRBJ2-7; D gene: .; V gene: TRBV2; CDR3 DNA: TGTGCCAGCAGGCCGAGCTACGAGCAGTACTTC; CDR3 protein: CASRPSYEQYF
clone size: .; J gene: TRBJ2-7; D gene: .; V gene: TRBV11-3; CDR3 DNA: TGTGCCAGCAGCTTAGGAGGGGGATTCGAGCAGTACTTC; CDR3 protein: CASSLGGGFEQYF
clone size: .; J gene: TRBJ2-2; D gene: .; V gene: TRBV6-5; CDR3 DNA: TGTGCCAGCAGAGAGGGGGGTATCACCGGGGAGCTGTTTTTT; CDR3 protein: CASREGGITGELFF
clone size: few; J gene: TRBJ2-4; D gene: TRBD2; V gene: TRBV11-3; CDR3 DNA: TGTGCCAGCCAAACTCCGCTCCTGGACCGGGGGGGCTTGGCCAAAAACATTCAGTACTTC; CDR3 protein: CASQTPLLDRGGLAKNIQYF
clone size: .; J gene: TRBJ1-1; D gene: .; V gene: TRBV12-3/TRBV12-4; CDR3 DNA: TGTGCCAGCACCGGGGACGGCACTGAAGCTTTCTTT; CDR3 protein: CASTGDGTEAFF
clone size: .; J gene: TRBJ2-2; D gene: TRBD1; V gene: TRBV6-4; CDR3 DNA: TGTGCCAGCAAAAAGGACAGGGTCACCGGGGAGCTGTTTTTT; CDR3 protein: CASKKDRVTGELFF
clone size: .; J gene: TRBJ2-1; D gene: TRBD2; V gene: TRBV10-1; CDR3 DNA: TGCGCCAGCAGTGAGGCCCGGACACCTCCTGGACTAGCCAATGAGCAGTTCTTC; CDR3 protein: CASSEARTPPGLANEQFF
clone size: .; J gene: TRBJ1-2; D gene: .; V gene: TRBV29-1; CDR3 DNA: TGCAGCGTTGGCCTCCCGCAGGCTGGTGGCTACACCTTC; CDR3 protein: CSVGLPQAGGYTF
clone size: .; J gene: TRBJ1-1; D gene: .; V gene: TRBV11-2; CDR3 DNA: TGTGCCAGCAGCTTTGGGGACACTGAAGCTTTCTTT; CDR3 protein: CASSFGDTEAFF
clone size: .; J gene: TRBJ1-2; D gene: .; V gene: TRBV5-1; CDR3 DNA: TGCGCCAGCGGACACGGGGGGGAGAACTATGGCTACACCTTC; CDR3 protein: CASGHGGENYGYTF
clone size: .; J gene: TRBJ2-7; D gene: TRBD2; V gene: TRBV6-5; CDR3 DNA: TGTGCCAGCAGTTACGCCACTAGCGGGGGGCACCACTTC; CDR3 protein: CASSYATSGGHHF
clone size: .; J gene: TRBJ2-5; D gene: TRBD2; V gene: TRBV3-1/TRBV3-2; CDR3 DNA: TGTGCCAGCAGCCAAGCCGGGACTAGCGGGCGGAGGGGAGAGACCCAGTACTTC; CDR3 protein: CASSQAGTSGRRGETQYF
clone size: .; J gene: TRBJ2-7; D gene: TRBD1; V gene: TRBV3-1/TRBV3-2; CDR3 DNA: TGTGCCAGCAGCCAAGAAGGGACAGGGGGTTTCGAGCAGTACTTC; CDR3 protein: CASSQEGTGGFEQYF
clone size: .; J gene: TRBJ2-2; D gene: TRBD2; V gene: TRBV19; CDR3 DNA: TGTGCCAGTAGTATGGGGGGGGACACCGGGGAGCTGTTTTTT; CDR3 protein: CASSMGGDTGELFF
clone size: .; J gene: TRBJ1-6; D gene: TRBD1; V gene: TRBV12-3/TRBV12-4; CDR3 DNA: TGTGCCAGCAGGGCGACAGGGGATTCACCCCTCCACTTT; CDR3 protein: CASRATGDSPLHF
clone size: once; J gene: TRBJ1-6; D gene: .; V gene: TRBV28; CDR3 DNA: TGTGCCAGCAGTTTAGGGCAGGGGAGTTATAATTCACCCCTCCACTTT; CDR3 protein: CASSLGQGSYNSPLHF
clone size: .; J gene: TRBJ1-1; D gene: TRBD1; V gene: TRBV9; CDR3 DNA: TGTGCCAGCAGCCCTAAGGACAGGGCATCCAAAGCTTTCTTT; CDR3 protein: CASSPKDRASKAFF
clone size: .; J gene: TRBJ2-5; D gene: .; V gene: TRBV28; CDR3 DNA: TGTGCCAGCAGTTTACCCGCTGATAGAGGGGAAGTGGTGGTTCAGGAGACCCAGTACTTC; CDR3 protein: CASSLPADRGEVVVQETQYF
clone size: .; J gene: TRBJ2-7; D gene: TRBD1; V gene: TRBV28; CDR3 DNA: TGTGCCAGCAGTTTCGACAGGGTTTCCTACGAGCAGTACTTC; CDR3 protein: CASSFDRVSYEQYF
clone size: .; J gene: TRBJ2-2; D gene: .; V gene: TRBV4-3; CDR3 DNA: TGCGCCAGCAGCCTCTCCGGGACTGCGAACACCGGGGAGCTGTTTTTT; CDR3 protein: CASSLSGTANTGELFF
clone size: .; J gene: TRBJ1-5; D gene: .; V gene: TRBV3-1/TRBV3-2; CDR3 DNA: TGTGCCAGCAGCCAAGGAGTAGGGTCCCAGCATTTT; CDR3 protein: CASSQGVGSQHF
clone size: .; J gene: TRBJ2-3; D gene: TRBD1; V gene: TRBV20-1; CDR3 DNA: TGCAGTGCTAGTGAAGACAGGGGAACAGATACGCAGTATTTT; CDR3 protein: CSASEDRGTDTQYF
clone size: once; J gene: TRBJ1-5; D gene: .; V gene: TRBV28; CDR3 DNA: TGTGCCAGCAAAATTAGCAATCAGCCCCAGCATTTT; CDR3 protein: CASKISNQPQHF
clone size: .; J gene: TRBJ1-1; D gene: .; V gene: TRBV28; CDR3 DNA: TGTGCCAGCAGTTCGCCCCGGCGGGCGGGTCACACTGAAGCTTTCTTT; CDR3 protein: CASSSPRRAGHTEAFF
clone size: .; J gene: TRBJ2-5; D gene: TRBD2; V gene: TRBV11-1; CDR3 DNA: TGTGCCAGCAGCCGGACTAGCGGAAAACAAGAGACCCAGTACTTC; CDR3 protein: CASSRTSGKQETQYF
clone size: .; J gene: TRBJ2-3; D gene: .; V gene: TRBV7-3; CDR3 DNA: TGTGCCAGCAGCATAGGGACAGATACGCAGTATTTT; CDR3 protein: CASSIGTDTQYF
clone size: .; J gene: TRBJ2-7; D gene: .; V gene: TRBV11-2; CDR3 DNA: TGTGCCAGCAGCACTTGGTCCTACGAGCAGTACTTC; CDR3 protein: CASSTWSYEQYF
clone size: .; J gene: TRBJ2-5; D gene: TRBD1; V gene: TRBV27; CDR3 DNA: TGTGCCAGCAGTTTATCGCGCCGGACAGGGCAAGAGACCCAGTACTTC; CDR3 protein: CASSLSRRTGQETQYF
clone size: .; J gene: TRBJ2-5; D gene: .; V gene: TRBV4-1; CDR3 DNA: TGCGCCAGCAGCCAAGAATTGGCCGGGGAAGAGACCCAGTACTTC; CDR3 protein: CASSQELAGEETQYF
clone size: .; J gene: TRBJ2-7; D gene: .; V gene: TRBV12-3/TRBV12-4; CDR3 DNA: TGTGCCAGCAGCCCTGGAGGCTACGAGCAGTACTTC; CDR3 protein: CASSPGGYEQYF
clone size: .; J gene: TRBJ1-1; D gene: .; V gene: TRBV10-3; CDR3 DNA: TGTGCCATCAGTGAGTACAGGGAGGCTGAAGCTTTCTTT; CDR3 protein: CAISEYREAEAFF
clone size: .; J gene: TRBJ2-5; D gene: TRBD2; V gene: TRBV9; CDR3 DNA: TGTGCCAGCAGCCCAGAGGGGCTAGCGGGAGCAGAGACCCAGTACTTC; CDR3 protein: CASSPEGLAGAETQYF
clone size: .; J gene: TRBJ2-2; D gene: TRBD2; V gene: TRBV10-2; CDR3 DNA: TGCGCCAGCAGTGATTGGGAGGGAAACACCGGGGAGCTGTTTTTT; CDR3 protein: CASSDWEGNTGELFF
clone size: .; J gene: TRBJ2-1; D gene: .; V gene: TRBV3-1/TRBV3-2; CDR3 DNA: TGTGCCAGCAGCCAAGGGGGCCAGTCCGGACCACCCACTGAGCAGTTCTTC; CDR3 protein: CASSQGGQSGPPTEQFF
clone size: .; J gene: TRBJ2-3; D gene: .; V gene: TRBV7-2; CDR3 DNA: TGTGCCAGCAGCCAGGGACGGAACATCGGGACAGATACGCAGTATTTT; CDR3 protein: CASSQGRNIGTDTQYF
clone size: once; J gene: TRBJ2-7; D gene: .; V gene: TRBV6-5; CDR3 DNA: TGTGCCAGCAGCCTAGGATGGAGTTCGGGCGAGCAGTACTTC; CDR3 protein: CASSLGWSSGEQYF
clone size: .; J gene: TRBJ2-1; D gene: TRBD2; V gene: TRBV10-3; CDR3 DNA: TGTGCCATCAGGGCCCAAGGGGGTAGCGGGAGGCAAGATGAGCAGTTCTTC; CDR3 protein: CAIRAQGGSGRQDEQFF
clone size: .; J gene: TRBJ1-2; D gene: .; V gene: TRBV28; CDR3 DNA: TGTGCCAGCAGTCCTGTCCAGGTTCGGGGCTACACCTTC; CDR3 protein: CASSPVQVRGYTF
clone size: .; J gene: TRBJ2-5; D gene: .; V gene: TRBV7-2; CDR3 DNA: TGTGCCAGCAGCTTTGCGGGGGCGGAGACCCAGTACTTC; CDR3 protein: CASSFAGAETQYF
clone size: .; J gene: TRBJ1-4; D gene: .; V gene: TRBV28; CDR3 DNA: TGTGCCAGCAGTTTGACAGGTTTGGCAACTAATGAAAAACTGTTTTTT; CDR3 protein: CASSLTGLATNEKLFF
clone size: .; J gene: TRBJ1-6; D gene: .; V gene: TRBV28; CDR3 DNA: TGTGCCAGCAGTTTATCAGCCTCACCCCTCCACTTT; CDR3 protein: CASSLSASPLHF
clone size: .; J gene: TRBJ1-4; D gene: TRBD1; V gene: TRBV28; CDR3 DNA: TGTGCCAGCAGTTTCCCGGGACAGGGACGGTCAACTAATGAAAAACTGTTTTTT; CDR3 protein: CASSFPGQGRSTNEKLFF
clone size: .; J gene: TRBJ2-5; D gene: .; V gene: TRBV18; CDR3 DNA: TGTGCCAGCTCATCCCAAGAGACCCAGTACTTC; CDR3 protein: CASSSQETQYF
clone size: .; J gene: TRBJ2-1; D gene: TRBD2; V gene: TRBV24-1; CDR3 DNA: TGTGCCACCAGTCCAGCGGGGGGCGATGAGCAGTTCTTC; CDR3 protein: CATSPAGGDEQFF
clone size: .; J gene: TRBJ2-3; D gene: .; V gene: TRBV29-1; CDR3 DNA: TGCAGCGTTGAAAGTCTACGAGTTATGTATTTT; CDR3 protein: CSVESLRVMYF
clone size: .; J gene: TRBJ1-2; D gene: .; V gene: TRBV27; CDR3 DNA: TGTGCCAGCAGTTTGGGAGTGGCTAATGGCTACACCTTC; CDR3 protein: CASSLGVANGYTF
clone size: .; J gene: TRBJ2-5; D gene: .; V gene: TRBV7-2; CDR3 DNA: TGTGCCAGCAGCTTGGCAGGGGGGGAGACCCAGTACTTC; CDR3 protein: CASSLAGGETQYF
clone size: .; J gene: TRBJ1-2; D gene: TRBD1; V gene: TRBV3-1/TRBV3-2; CDR3 DNA: TGTGCCAGCAGCCAAGGGGGACAGGCCTCGGAGGGCTACACCTTC; CDR3 protein: CASSQGGQASEGYTF
clone size: .; J gene: TRBJ1-1; D gene: TRBD1; V gene: TRBV6-5; CDR3 DNA: TGTGCCAGCAGTTACCGTGGACAGGGAGGAACTGAAGCTTTCTTT; CDR3 protein: CASSYRGQGGTEAFF